These T cell receptor beta chains were read from a single sample in a study of T cell responses to AZD1222 COVID-19 vaccine. Profiled with immunoSEQ multiplex PCR; TCRdb holds only in-frame clones, not every one. The data hold about 140,000 clones, with about 93% observed a single time. Here the sequenced sample was peripheral blood, taken 28 days after the second AZD1222 dose. The receptors originated from an adult who received the AZD1222 COVID-19 vaccine. Each CDR3 is given with its conserved first and last residue. Fields, in order: J gene, D gene, CDR3 length, clone size, V gene, CDR3 protein, CDR3 DNA. The D gene is left open where the match is weak. Clone size, where shown, is once, few, many, or a class for clones that have expanded.

>TRBJ1-4|TRBD1|15|NA|TRBV5-1
CASRDRDRGPEKLFF
TGCGCCAGCAGGGACCGGGACAGGGGGCCTGAAAAACTGTTTTTT
>TRBJ1-2|NA|14|NA|TRBV4-3
CASSPTTGLNGYTF
TGCGCCAGCAGCCCGACGACAGGATTAAATGGCTACACCTTC
>TRBJ1-1|NA|12|NA|TRBV6-5
CASGGMNTEAFF
TGTGCCAGCGGCGGCATGAACACTGAAGCTTTCTTT
>TRBJ2-2|NA|13|NA|TRBV19
CASSWGDTGELFF
TGTGCCAGTAGCTGGGGGGACACCGGGGAGCTGTTTTTT
>TRBJ1-5|NA|12|NA|TRBV28
CASSLGNQPQHF
TGTGCCAGCAGTTTGGGAAATCAGCCCCAGCATTTT
>TRBJ1-2|NA|12|NA|TRBV19
CASSRGRQDYTF
TGTGCCAGTAGTAGGGGTAGACAGGACTACACCTTC
>TRBJ2-1|NA|15|once|TRBV19
CASTQGLQSYNEQFF
TGTGCCAGTACTCAAGGTCTTCAATCCTACAATGAGCAGTTCTTC
>TRBJ1-2|NA|11|NA|TRBV10-1
CASSGEGGYTF
TGCGCCAGCAGTGGGGAGGGTGGTTACACCTTC
>TRBJ2-1|NA|11|NA|TRBV12-3/TRBV12-4
CATSRGYEQFF
TGTGCCACCTCCCGGGGATATGAGCAGTTCTTC
>TRBJ1-6|TRBD1|16|NA|TRBV27
CASSLYLTGLNSPLHF
TGTGCCAGCAGTTTATACCTGACAGGGCTCAATTCACCCCTCCACTTT
>TRBJ2-3|NA|11|NA|TRBV6-5
CASSYLNTQYF
TGTGCCAGCAGTTATTTGAATACGCAGTATTTT
>TRBJ1-6|NA|18|NA|TRBV3-1/TRBV3-2
CASSQDMGGRSYNSPLHF
TGTGCCAGCAGCCAAGATATGGGGGGTCGGTCCTATAATTCACCCCTCCACTTT
>TRBJ2-3|TRBD1|15|NA|TRBV15
CATSSRTGGTDTQYF
TGTGCCACCAGCTCACGGACAGGGGGGACAGATACGCAGTATTTT
>TRBJ1-1|NA|14|NA|TRBV19
CASSLSGVFVEAFF
TGTGCCAGTAGTCTCTCAGGGGTATTTGTTGAAGCTTTCTTT
>TRBJ1-1|TRBD1|13|NA|TRBV6-5
CASSLQGGTEAFF
TGTGCCAGCAGTTTACAGGGGGGTACTGAAGCTTTCTTT